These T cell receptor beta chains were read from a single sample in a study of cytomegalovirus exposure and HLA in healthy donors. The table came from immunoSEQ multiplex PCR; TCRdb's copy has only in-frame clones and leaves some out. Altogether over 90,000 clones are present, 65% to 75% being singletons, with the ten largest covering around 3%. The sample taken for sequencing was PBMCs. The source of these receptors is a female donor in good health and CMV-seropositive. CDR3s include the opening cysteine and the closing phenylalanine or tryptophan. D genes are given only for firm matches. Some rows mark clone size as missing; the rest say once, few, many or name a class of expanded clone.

cdr3_nt: TGTGCCAGCAGTCCACCCAGATTCTCAACTAATGAAAAACTGTTTTTT; cdr3_aa: CASSPPRFSTNEKLFF; j_call: TRBJ1-4; d_call: .; clone_size: .; v_call: TRBV28
cdr3_nt: TGTGCCTGGAGTGTGGGGACTGGACTCTACGAGCAGTACTTC; cdr3_aa: CAWSVGTGLYEQYF; j_call: TRBJ2-7; d_call: .; clone_size: .; v_call: TRBV30
cdr3_nt: TGTGCCAGCAGCCAAGAGAAGGCAGGGCTGGCAACTAATGAAAAACTGTTTTTT; cdr3_aa: CASSQEKAGLATNEKLFF; j_call: TRBJ1-4; d_call: .; clone_size: .; v_call: TRBV14
cdr3_nt: TGTGCCAGCAGTTCTCGGGCCGGGGTGAGTGAAGCTTTCTTT; cdr3_aa: CASSSRAGVSEAFF; j_call: TRBJ1-1; d_call: .; clone_size: few; v_call: TRBV6-5
cdr3_nt: TGTTCCAGCAGCTTAGGGGAGGAGACCCAGTACTTC; cdr3_aa: CSSSLGEETQYF; j_call: TRBJ2-5; d_call: .; clone_size: once; v_call: TRBV7-9
cdr3_nt: TGTGCCAGTAGTATAACAGGGACACTTGGCTACACCTTC; cdr3_aa: CASSITGTLGYTF; j_call: TRBJ1-2; d_call: .; clone_size: .; v_call: TRBV19
cdr3_nt: TGCGCCAGCAGCCAAGTTCCGACAGCAACTAATGAAAAACTGTTTTTT; cdr3_aa: CASSQVPTATNEKLFF; j_call: TRBJ1-4; d_call: .; clone_size: .; v_call: TRBV4-1
cdr3_nt: TGTGCCAGCAGTGCGGACAGGAACTCTGAAAAACTGTTTTTT; cdr3_aa: CASSADRNSEKLFF; j_call: TRBJ1-4; d_call: TRBD1; clone_size: .; v_call: TRBV6-4
cdr3_nt: TGTGCCAGCAGGTACGGGCCGCGGAACACTGAAGCTTTCTTT; cdr3_aa: CASRYGPRNTEAFF; j_call: TRBJ1-1; d_call: .; clone_size: .; v_call: TRBV6-6
cdr3_nt: TGTGCCTGGCGCAGGACAGGGAGATCCTACGAGCAGTACTTC; cdr3_aa: CAWRRTGRSYEQYF; j_call: TRBJ2-7; d_call: TRBD1; clone_size: .; v_call: TRBV30
cdr3_nt: TGTGCCAGCAGTTTTACAGGGGGCACTTACAATGAGCAGTTCTTC; cdr3_aa: CASSFTGGTYNEQFF; j_call: TRBJ2-1; d_call: TRBD1; clone_size: .; v_call: TRBV11-3
cdr3_nt: TGTGCCAGCAGGGATCCGGGACAGGCATACTACGAGCAGTACTTC; cdr3_aa: CASRDPGQAYYEQYF; j_call: TRBJ2-7; d_call: TRBD1; clone_size: .; v_call: TRBV28
cdr3_nt: TGTGCCAGCAGCTTGACAGCAAGCACAGATACGCAGTATTTT; cdr3_aa: CASSLTASTDTQYF; j_call: TRBJ2-3; d_call: .; clone_size: .; v_call: TRBV11-3
cdr3_nt: TGCGCCAGCAGCTTGGAGACTACCTACAATGAGCAGTTCTTC; cdr3_aa: CASSLETTYNEQFF; j_call: TRBJ2-1; d_call: .; clone_size: .; v_call: TRBV5-1
cdr3_nt: TGCGCCAGCAGCCAAGAGGGTGGGATGGGGGCCGGGAACTATGGCTACACCTTC; cdr3_aa: CASSQEGGMGAGNYGYTF; j_call: TRBJ1-2; d_call: .; clone_size: .; v_call: TRBV4-3
cdr3_nt: TGTGCCAGCAGTTTATCGGCTCTGGACACTGAAGCTTTCTTT; cdr3_aa: CASSLSALDTEAFF; j_call: TRBJ1-1; d_call: .; clone_size: .; v_call: TRBV27
cdr3_nt: TGTGCCAGCAGCCCCGGTCCGGGGAACACTGAAGCTTTCTTT; cdr3_aa: CASSPGPGNTEAFF; j_call: TRBJ1-1; d_call: .; clone_size: few; v_call: TRBV5-5
cdr3_nt: TGCAGCGGGAAGGGACAGGGGGAGACCGGGGAGCTGTTTTTT; cdr3_aa: CSGKGQGETGELFF; j_call: TRBJ2-2; d_call: TRBD1; clone_size: .; v_call: TRBV29-1
cdr3_nt: TGTGCCAGCTCGCGGGACAGGGATAATGAAAAACTGTTTTTT; cdr3_aa: CASSRDRDNEKLFF; j_call: TRBJ1-4; d_call: TRBD1; clone_size: few; v_call: TRBV18
cdr3_nt: TGTGCCAGCAGCGAAGGGACAGGCGGAGGCGGCTACACCTTC; cdr3_aa: CASSEGTGGGGYTF; j_call: TRBJ1-2; d_call: TRBD1; clone_size: .; v_call: TRBV7-2
cdr3_nt: TGTGCCAGCAGCCAAGACATTAGCGGGGGGGCCTCCAGGAACGAGCAGTACTTC; cdr3_aa: CASSQDISGGASRNEQYF; j_call: TRBJ2-7; d_call: TRBD2; clone_size: .; v_call: TRBV4-2
cdr3_nt: TGCAGCGTTGAAGATCCGTTTCAGGGGGTGGGTGGCTACACCTTC; cdr3_aa: CSVEDPFQGVGGYTF; j_call: TRBJ1-2; d_call: TRBD1; clone_size: .; v_call: TRBV29-1
cdr3_nt: TGTGCCAGCATTTCGACAGGGAGTAATCAGCCCCAGCATTTT; cdr3_aa: CASISTGSNQPQHF; j_call: TRBJ1-5; d_call: TRBD1; clone_size: .; v_call: TRBV28
cdr3_nt: TGTGCCAGCAGGGTCATCGGGGGGGATAATTCACCCCTCCACTTT; cdr3_aa: CASRVIGGDNSPLHF; j_call: TRBJ1-6; d_call: .; clone_size: .; v_call: TRBV6-1
cdr3_nt: TGTGCCAGCAGCCCCGCGGGTACCTACGAGCAGTACTTC; cdr3_aa: CASSPAGTYEQYF; j_call: TRBJ2-7; d_call: .; clone_size: few; v_call: TRBV28
cdr3_nt: TGTGCCAGCAGTTCGTCACCAACCCTAGGCTACGAGCAGTACTTC; cdr3_aa: CASSSSPTLGYEQYF; j_call: TRBJ2-7; d_call: .; clone_size: .; v_call: TRBV6-6
cdr3_nt: TGTGCCAGCAGCTTAGGTTGGTCCTATACTGGAAACACCATATATTTT; cdr3_aa: CASSLGWSYTGNTIYF; j_call: TRBJ1-3; d_call: .; clone_size: .; v_call: TRBV13
cdr3_nt: TGTGCCAGCAGCCAAGAAGGGCCGACAGGGAGCACAACCTACGAGCAGTACTTC; cdr3_aa: CASSQEGPTGSTTYEQYF; j_call: TRBJ2-7; d_call: TRBD1; clone_size: .; v_call: TRBV14
cdr3_nt: TGTGCCAGCAGCCCGACAGGGTTTGAAACCCAGTACTTC; cdr3_aa: CASSPTGFETQYF; j_call: TRBJ2-5; d_call: TRBD1; clone_size: .; v_call: TRBV7-6
cdr3_nt: TGTGCCTGGAGTGTAGGGGGTACCTACGAGCAGTACTTC; cdr3_aa: CAWSVGGTYEQYF; j_call: TRBJ2-7; d_call: .; clone_size: .; v_call: TRBV30
cdr3_nt: TGTGCCAGCAGCACCAGACAGGTGTCCTACAATGAGCAGTTCTTC; cdr3_aa: CASSTRQVSYNEQFF; j_call: TRBJ2-1; d_call: .; clone_size: few; v_call: TRBV5-4
cdr3_nt: TGCGCCAGCAGTGAGGGGGCAAACACCGGGGAGCTGTTTTTT; cdr3_aa: CASSEGANTGELFF; j_call: TRBJ2-2; d_call: TRBD1; clone_size: .; v_call: TRBV5-1
cdr3_nt: TGTGCCAGCAGTTACTCCGAAGGGGGCCTCCGACAGCCCCAGCATTTT; cdr3_aa: CASSYSEGGLRQPQHF; j_call: TRBJ1-5; d_call: TRBD1; clone_size: .; v_call: TRBV6-6
cdr3_nt: TGTGCCAGCCTCCCCAGGGGGCTCAACACCGGGGAGCTGTTTTTT; cdr3_aa: CASLPRGLNTGELFF; j_call: TRBJ2-2; d_call: TRBD1; clone_size: .; v_call: TRBV6-6
cdr3_nt: TGTGCCAGCAGCTCTGTAGACACTGAAGCTTTCTTT; cdr3_aa: CASSSVDTEAFF; j_call: TRBJ1-1; d_call: .; clone_size: .; v_call: TRBV7-9
cdr3_nt: TGTGCCAGCAGCTTAGGGGGACAGGGGTCGACCCAGTACTTC; cdr3_aa: CASSLGGQGSTQYF; j_call: TRBJ2-5; d_call: TRBD1; clone_size: .; v_call: TRBV7-3
cdr3_nt: TGCGCCAGCAGCCAAGTGTTAGCGGGTCAAGAGACCCAGTACTTC; cdr3_aa: CASSQVLAGQETQYF; j_call: TRBJ2-5; d_call: TRBD2; clone_size: .; v_call: TRBV4-3
cdr3_nt: TGTGCCAGCAGCTCCTCATTACTCCCCAGGGGGCGAAACACTGAAGCTTTCTTT; cdr3_aa: CASSSSLLPRGRNTEAFF; j_call: TRBJ1-1; d_call: TRBD1; clone_size: .; v_call: TRBV7-6
cdr3_nt: TGCAGCGTTCAGCGCTTTGCGGGTGAAAAACTGTTTTTT; cdr3_aa: CSVQRFAGEKLFF; j_call: TRBJ1-4; d_call: .; clone_size: once; v_call: TRBV29-1
cdr3_nt: TGTGCCAGCAGCTCCGACCGGGGAGGGCCTCATACGCAGTATTTT; cdr3_aa: CASSSDRGGPHTQYF; j_call: TRBJ2-3; d_call: TRBD2; clone_size: .; v_call: TRBV7-9
cdr3_nt: TGTGCCAGCAGCTTAGTGTTAGATGAGCAGTTCTTC; cdr3_aa: CASSLVLDEQFF; j_call: TRBJ2-1; d_call: .; clone_size: .; v_call: TRBV7-2
cdr3_nt: TGCAGCGTGGAGGGGAGGACAGGTAGGAACGAGCAGTACTTC; cdr3_aa: CSVEGRTGRNEQYF; j_call: TRBJ2-7; d_call: .; clone_size: .; v_call: TRBV29-1
cdr3_nt: TGTGCCAGCAGATATGGACAGGGGGCAGGTGGGGCCAACGTCCTGACTTTC; cdr3_aa: CASRYGQGAGGANVLTF; j_call: TRBJ2-6; d_call: TRBD1; clone_size: .; v_call: TRBV2
cdr3_nt: TGTGCCAGCAGCGGACTAGCGGGAGGGGACTACGAGCAGTACTTC; cdr3_aa: CASSGLAGGDYEQYF; j_call: TRBJ2-7; d_call: TRBD2; clone_size: .; v_call: TRBV6-5
cdr3_nt: TGCAGTGCTATTGACAGTTACGAGCAGTACTTC; cdr3_aa: CSAIDSYEQYF; j_call: TRBJ2-7; d_call: .; clone_size: .; v_call: TRBV20-1
cdr3_nt: TGCGCCAGCAGCTTGGCCCTCTCCGGGACAGGGGACTATGGCTACACCTTC; cdr3_aa: CASSLALSGTGDYGYTF; j_call: TRBJ1-2; d_call: TRBD1; clone_size: .; v_call: TRBV5-1
cdr3_nt: TGCGCCAGCAGCTTGGATAAGGAGGGCCTAGCCAAAAACATTCAGTACTTC; cdr3_aa: CASSLDKEGLAKNIQYF; j_call: TRBJ2-4; d_call: .; clone_size: .; v_call: TRBV5-1
cdr3_nt: TGCGCCAGCAGCCAAGGACTAGGCTACGAGCAGTACTTC; cdr3_aa: CASSQGLGYEQYF; j_call: TRBJ2-7; d_call: .; clone_size: .; v_call: TRBV4-1
cdr3_nt: TGTGCCAGCAGCTTAGGTGGGAGACCTCACAATGAGCAGTTCTTC; cdr3_aa: CASSLGGRPHNEQFF; j_call: TRBJ2-1; d_call: .; clone_size: .; v_call: TRBV7-9
cdr3_nt: TGTGCCACCAGCGCCGGACAGGTCATGAACACTGAAGCTTTCTTT; cdr3_aa: CATSAGQVMNTEAFF; j_call: TRBJ1-1; d_call: TRBD1; clone_size: .; v_call: TRBV15
cdr3_nt: TGTGCCAGCAGCGTAGGGACAGGGTACTCTGGAAACACCATATATTTT; cdr3_aa: CASSVGTGYSGNTIYF; j_call: TRBJ1-3; d_call: TRBD1; clone_size: .; v_call: TRBV9
cdr3_nt: TGTGCCAGCAGCTTAGGACATTACAACGAGCAGTACTTC; cdr3_aa: CASSLGHYNEQYF; j_call: TRBJ2-7; d_call: .; clone_size: .; v_call: TRBV7-9
cdr3_nt: TGTGCCACCAGCGAACCGGGACAGGGGAGAAGTCAGCCCCAGCATTTT; cdr3_aa: CATSEPGQGRSQPQHF; j_call: TRBJ1-5; d_call: TRBD1; clone_size: .; v_call: TRBV15
cdr3_nt: TGTGCCAGCAGCCCTCAAATAGCGGGGGCCGAGCAGTTCTTC; cdr3_aa: CASSPQIAGAEQFF; j_call: TRBJ2-1; d_call: TRBD2; clone_size: once; v_call: TRBV7-3